This T cell receptor (beta chain) was captured by sequencing in a study of response to subunit inactivated influenza vaccine. From germline, CDR1 is DFQATT and CDR2 SNEGSKA (reference sequence). The CDR3 is 13 residues long. V gave up 3 bases and J gave up 0 bases, with 8 bases separating them. TCRdb called the RT-PCR reads again in MiXCR, with one record for every CDR3 protein. The table has 450,000 to 600,000 distinct CDR3 sequences, 15% to 20% seen once. Study outcomes and limitations: Authors suggested few new T cells are recruited by each seasonal influenza vaccination.

Only a few counts were recorded for this clonotype. Its antigen is as yet unknown. V and J are TRBV20-1 and TRBJ1-2; D unclear. The sequence came from a man aged 45 to 75 who received an inactivated influenza vaccine. This specimen consisted of CD4+ T cells sorted from PBMCs, obtained less than 30 months after vaccination. The CDR3 coding sequence is TGCAGTGCTAGTGAACAACCTAACTATGGCTACACCTTC. This gives the protein CSASEQPNYGYTF.